A single sample is the source of the 29 T cell receptor beta chains below, sequenced in a study of PD-1 blockade in classical Hodgkin lymphoma. Clones were sequenced by immunoSEQ multiplex PCR, and TCRdb holds only the in-frame ones, with some missing. Of 25,000 to 35,000 clones detected, around 84% appear once; the ten largest clones hold 0.65% to 0.95%. Specified time point: cycle 4 day 1 (C4D1), after around six weeks of nivolumab. No patient escaped relapse after autologous stem cell transplantation, and brentuximab vedotin exposure varied. Magnetic negative selection served to purify CD4+ T cells out of PBMCs that had been thawed. The sample was CD4+ T cells from blood, taken before the fourth cycle of nivolumab. These receptors were collected from a human donor with classical Hodgkin lymphoma.

The J gene is TRBJ2-7, the V gene TRBV23-1; unclear D gene. TRBV23-1 is an open reading frame, and its role is uncertain. Trimming removed 4 bases from V and 7 bases from J, with 5 bases in between. The CDR3 has 10 amino acids. The CDR3 region is CASSPWEQYF. DNA for the CDR3: TGCGCCAGCAGTCCCTGGGAGCAGTACTTC.

J is TRBJ1-1 and V is TRBV25-1, with D possibly matching TRBD1 (5 bases). The CDR3 spans 13 residues. Trimming stripped 1 base from V and 3 bases from J, with 6 bases between. The germline V gene has CDR1 MGHDK and CDR2 SYGVNS. CDR3 in amino acids: CASSELGDTEAFF. CDR3 bases: TGTGCCAGCAGTGAATTGGGGGACACTGAAGCTTTCTTT.

V and J are TRBV27 and TRBJ2-7; TRBD1 matches 10 bases. The length of the CDR3 is 16 residues. The V segment lost 5 bases and the J segment 2 bases; nucleotides outside the gene matches: 9. Germline CDR1 MNHEY, CDR2 SMNVEV (reference sequence). The CDR3 nucleotides are TGTGCCAGCAGTAATCTAGCCGGGACAGGGGCCTACGAGCAGTACTTC. Encoded protein: CASSNLAGTGAYEQYF.

The chain has TRBV5-8 and TRBJ1-2; D perhaps matches TRBD1 (5 bases). The V end was cut by 4 bases, the J end by 4 bases, with 11 bases between. Germline V CDR1 and CDR2: SGHTS, YDEGEE. The CDR3 sequence is 13 residues long. CDR3 nucleotides: TGTGCCAGCAGCCTTACAGGCTTCTATGGCTACACCTTC. Its protein is CASSLTGFYGYTF. Together with reference TRBV5-8 and TRBJ1-2, the CDR3 gives the full variable domain: EAGVTQSPTHLIKTRGQQATLRCSPISGHTSVYWYQQALGLGLQFLLWYDEGEERNRGNFPPRFSGRQFPNYSSELNVNALELEDSALYLCASSLTGFYGYTFGSGTRLTVV.

The rearrangement uses TRBV5-4 and TRBJ2-5, with 7 bases identical to TRBD2. Looked up from germline, CDR1 is SGHNT and CDR2 is YYREEE (reference sequence). Trimming took 3 bases from V and 5 from J; bases not matched to a gene: 7. This CDR3 is 14 amino acids long. In DNA, the CDR3 is TGTGCCAGCAGCTCAACAGCGGGGCGGGAGACCCAGTACTTC. Translating it yields CASSSTAGRETQYF.

The chain has TRBV2 and TRBJ1-5, with 7 nucleotides matching TRBD1. The CDR3 totals 17 residues. V trimming: 4 bases; J trimming: 6 bases; junction bases outside the gene matches: 15. Germline-derived CDR1 and CDR2 are SNHLY and FYNNEI. In nucleotides, the CDR3 is TGTGCCAGCAGTGGAGGGCTGAGGGGGCGGACGGCTCAGCCCCAGCATTTT. It yields the protein CASSGGLRGRTAQPQHF.

This chain connects TRBV4-3 to TRBJ2-1, with 9 bases fitting TRBD2. The germline V gene encodes CDR1 LGHNA and CDR2 YSLEER. Trimming cost V 0 bases and J 7 bases; bases outside gene matches: 16. This CDR3 is 19 amino acids long. CDR3 protein: CASSQEIRGGESGWNEQFF. The CDR3, as DNA: TGCGCCAGCAGCCAAGAGATTCGCGGGGGGGAATCGGGCTGGAATGAGCAGTTCTTC.

This chain connects TRBV27 to TRBJ1-2, with 7 bases that match TRBD1. In germline, CDR1 is MNHEY, CDR2 SMNVEV (reference sequence). CDR3 length: 16 amino acids. V dropped 5 bases and J dropped 0; count of bases not matched to a gene: 9. The CDR3 protein is CASSPMGQWTNYGYTF. CDR3 sequence (DNA): TGTGCCAGCAGTCCAATGGGACAGTGGACTAACTATGGCTACACCTTC.

The gene calls are TRBV4-3 and TRBJ1-4; 8 bases are a match to TRBD1. V trimming: 10 bases; J trimming: 10 bases; junction bases outside the gene matches: 11. There are 13 residues in the CDR3. The germline CDR1 and CDR2 sequences are LGHNA and YSLEER. As DNA, the CDR3 is TGCGCCAACTATTTTGGACAGGGTGGAAAACTGTTTTTT. Its protein is CANYFGQGGKLFF.

In DNA form, the CDR3 reads TGTGCCACCAGCAGAGATTTGACTAACTATGGCTACACCTTC. Amino acid sequence: CATSRDLTNYGYTF. The chain has TRBV15 and TRBJ1-2, with no clear D. This CDR3 region has 14 residues. The germline CDR1 and CDR2 sequences are LNHNV and YYDKDF (reference sequence). Trimming stripped 0 bases from V and 0 bases from J, with 5 bases between.

In its sample, this clone was seen once. V is TRBV28 and J is TRBJ1-5; a weak D match, TRBD1 (6 bases). From germline, CDR1 is MDHEN and CDR2 SYDVKM. This CDR3 contains 14 residues. Trimming took 1 base from V and 2 from J, leaving 6 bases between them. The CDR3 sequence: CASSLSGGNQPQHF. The CDR3 region has the DNA TGTGCCAGCAGTTTATCAGGGGGCAATCAGCCCCAGCATTTT.

This clone was detected only once. The chain couples TRBV9 to TRBJ2-3; D is perhaps TRBD2 (5 bases). Germline V CDR1 and CDR2: SGDLS, YYNGEE. Trimming stripped 4 bases from V and 0 bases from J, with 9 bases between. There are 14 residues in the CDR3. The CDR3 DNA sequence: TGTGCCAGCAGCAACCGGGATAGCACAGATACGCAGTATTTT. Translated: CASSNRDSTDTQYF.

This clone turned up a few times. The rearrangement joins TRBV11-2 to TRBJ1-3, with D hard to call. Per germline, CDR1 SGHAT and CDR2 FQNNGV. V lost 4 bases and J 6 bases, leaving 7 bases between the germline ends. The CDR3 is 12 residues long. CDR3 nucleotides: TGTGCCAGCAGCTCCATGCCAAACACCATATATTTT. This encodes CASSSMPNTIYF.

This chain uses TRBV5-1 with TRBJ1-4; tentative D call: TRBD1 (6 bases). The germline gives CDR1 SGHRS, CDR2 YFSETQ. Trimming removed 2 bases at V and 4 bases at J, with 12 bases between. This CDR3 is built from 15 residues. CDR3 in amino acids: CASSFIQGSNEKLFF. CDR3 bases: TGCGCCAGCAGCTTCATACAGGGCAGTAATGAAAAACTGTTTTTT.

This clone was counted a single time. The rearrangement uses TRBV7-2 and TRBJ2-5; 7 bases agree with TRBD2. V was clipped by 5 bases and J by 1 base; unmatched bases: 10. CDR1 is SGHTA and CDR2 is FQGNSA in the germline V gene. This CDR3 has 16 residues. The CDR3 is CASSPSIGGGQETQYF. CDR3 nucleotide sequence: TGTGCCAGCAGCCCATCTATTGGCGGGGGCCAAGAGACCCAGTACTTC. The full variable domain, completed using reference TRBV7-2 and TRBJ2-5, is GAGVSQSPSNKVTEKGKDVELRCDPISGHTALYWYRQSLGQGLEFLIYFQGNSAPDKSGLPSDRFSAERTGGSVSTLTIQRTQQEDSAVYLCASSPSIGGGQETQYFGPGTRLLVL.

The V and J genes are TRBV18 and TRBJ1-4; D gene unclear. Between the trimmed V and J ends, which lost 3 bases and 8 bases, there was a span of 19 bases. Germline V lookup: CDR1 KGHSH, CDR2 LQKENI. This CDR3 region has 16 residues. The CDR3 loop is CASSPTDRYSGEKLFF. The CDR3 DNA is TGTGCCAGCTCACCGACCGATAGGTATTCTGGAGAAAAACTGTTTTTT.

This chain links TRBV6-1 with TRBJ2-5, with D hard to call. The germline V gene has CDR1 MNHNS and CDR2 SASEGT. The CDR3 length is 13 residues. Trimming shortened V by 5 bases and J by 0 bases, and 7 bases separated the two germline ends. CDR3 nucleotide sequence: TGTGCCAGCAGTACAGCGTACCAAGAGACCCAGTACTTC. It is translated as CASSTAYQETQYF.

This clone was observed once. The CDR3, as DNA: TGTGCCAGCAGCCAATCGGGTCAAGAGACCCAGTACTTC. This translates into CASSQSGQETQYF. The chain recombines TRBV7-9 with TRBJ2-5; D call uncertain. CDR3 size: 13 residues. Germline CDR1 SEHNR, CDR2 FQNEAQ (reference sequence). V was shortened by 5 bases and J by 2 bases, with 9 bases between the two germline ends.

J is TRBJ2-1 and V is TRBV11-1; a possible D gene is TRBD1 (6 bases). Germline V gene sequence: CDR1 SGHAT, CDR2 FQDESV (reference sequence). V lost 5 bases, J lost 9 bases, and 11 bases lay in between. The CDR3 spans 12 residues. CDR3 sequence (DNA): TGTGCCAGCAGCCTACAGGGCATTGAGCAGTTCTTC. As protein: CASSLQGIEQFF.

The V and J genes are TRBV5-1 and TRBJ2-3, with TRBD2 identical over 7 bases. The CDR3 is 17 amino acids. Germline CDR1 and CDR2: SGHRS and YFSETQ. After removal of 0 bases from V and 8 bases from J, the junction contained 15 bases not matched to a gene. The CDR3 DNA reads as TGCGCCAGCAGCTTGGATGACCCCTGGGGGGGTTCAAGTACGCAGTATTTT. Translated, it gives CASSLDDPWGGSSTQYF. The full variable domain, with the rest looked up from reference TRBV5-1 and TRBJ2-3, is KAGVTQTPRYLIKTRGQQVTLSCSPISGHRSVSWYQQTPGQGLQFLFEYFSETQRNKGNFPGRFSGRQFSNSRSEMNVSTLELGDSALYLCASSLDDPWGGSSTQYFGPGTRLTVL.

The chain joins TRBV5-4 to TRBJ1-4; D gene uncertain. CDR1 SGHNT and CDR2 YYREEE come from the germline V gene (reference sequence). This CDR3 region has 16 residues. V was trimmed by 0 bases and J by 7 bases, leaving 16 bases between them. The CDR3 DNA sequence: TGTGCCAGCAGCTTGGACGGCGACCCCAACGGTGAAAAACTGTTTTTT. Encoded protein: CASSLDGDPNGEKLFF.

The genes are TRBV4-1 and TRBJ1-4, with TRBD1 matching over 7 bases. The CDR3 has 19 amino acids. V dropped 3 bases and J dropped 3; count of bases not matched to a gene: 16. Per germline, CDR1 MGHRA and CDR2 YSYEKL. The CDR3 loop is CASSHKKLGQERANEKLFF. The DNA of the CDR3 is TGCGCCAGCAGCCACAAGAAGCTTGGACAGGAGAGGGCTAATGAAAAACTGTTTTTT.

The chain uses TRBV18 and TRBJ1-1; 12 bases agree with TRBD1. CDR1 KGHSH and CDR2 LQKENI come from the germline V gene. The V segment lost 4 bases and the J segment 1 base; nucleotides outside the gene matches: 1. The CDR3 covers 15 residues. For the CDR3, the DNA is TGTGCCAGCTCACAGGGACAGGGGGCGAACACTGAAGCTTTCTTT. Its translation is CASSQGQGANTEAFF. Supplemented by reference TRBV18 and TRBJ1-1, the full variable domain reads NAGVMQNPRHLVRRRGQEARLRCSPMKGHSHVYWYRQLPEEGLKFMVYLQKENIIDESGMPKERFSAEFPKEGPSILRIQQVVRGDSAAYFCASSQGQGANTEAFFGQGTRLTVV.

The gene calls are TRBV7-6 and TRBJ1-1, with 7 nucleotides matching TRBD1. The junction had 4 bases not matched to a gene; V was cut back by 2 bases and J by 4 bases. CDR3 size: 14 residues. The germline V gene encodes CDR1 SGHVS and CDR2 FNYEAQ. The CDR3 DNA reads TGTGCCAGCAGCTTACGAGGGGGCGGCACTGAAGCTTTCTTT. This codes for CASSLRGGGTEAFF.

V usage is TRBV19 and J usage is TRBJ2-7, with D uncertain. The CDR3 has 12 residues. V gave up 6 bases and J gave up 6 bases, with 12 bases separating them. Per germline, CDR1 LNHDA and CDR2 SQIVND (reference sequence). CDR3 in amino acids: CASRGRGFEQYF. The CDR3 DNA reads as TGTGCCAGTAGGGGTCGAGGTTTCGAGCAGTACTTC.

This clone was found once. J is TRBJ2-4 and V is TRBV9; no definite D call. V was shortened by 0 bases and J by 6 bases, with 10 bases between the two germline ends. This CDR3 region has 14 residues. CDR1 SGDLS and CDR2 YYNGEE come from the germline V gene. In DNA form, the CDR3 reads TGTGCCAGCAGCGTAGATAACACCCGAAACATTCAGTACTTC. This encodes CASSVDNTRNIQYF.

This clone was seen more than once but under ten times. J is TRBJ2-4 and V is TRBV7-2; D gene ambiguous. V was shortened by 0 bases and J by 5 bases, with 11 bases between the two germline ends. The germline gives CDR1 SGHTA, CDR2 FQGNSA. The CDR3 covers 15 residues. Here the CDR3 DNA reads TGTGCCAGCAGCTTAGCGCGTAGGATGGAAAACATTCAGTACTTC. This translates into CASSLARRMENIQYF.

The J gene is TRBJ1-3, the V gene TRBV6-5; no reliable D call. Germline CDR1 and CDR2: MNHEY and SVGAGI. This CDR3 contains 15 residues. Deletions cut 6 bases from V and 0 bases from J, with 12 bases between. CDR3 DNA sequence: TGTGCCAGCAGCACCCACTTCTCCTCTGGAAACACCATATATTTT. Its protein is CASSTHFSSGNTIYF.

This clone was seen only once. Mismatch with germline at one junction end may stem from a read error. The gene calls are TRBV28 and TRBJ2-3; a weak D match, TRBD2 (5 bases). Germline loops: CDR1 MDHEN, CDR2 SYDVKM. The CDR3 covers 16 residues. The CDR3 region is CASSLWAERVTDTQYF. CDR3 coding DNA: TGTGCCAGCAGTCTATGGGCCGAGAGGGTCACAGATACGCAGTATTTT.